The rows below give T cell receptor beta chains drawn from one sample of a study of blood T cells in healthy people across ages. TCRdb itself ran the 5' RACE reads through MiXCR, one entry per CDR3 protein. This table holds about 780,000 distinct CDR3 sequences, about 45% found once. Sample: blood. The source of these receptors is an elderly man in good health. CDR3s include the opening cysteine and the closing phenylalanine or tryptophan. A D gene is named only where the DNA matches it firmly. Part of the rows lack a size; the others show once, few, many or a class for expanded clones.

J gene: TRBJ2-4
clone size: .
V gene: TRBV12-3/TRBV12-4
D gene: .
CDR3 protein: CASSVGGKNIQYF
CDR3 DNA: TGTGCCAGCAGTGTGGGCGGTAAAAACATTCAGTACTTC

J gene: TRBJ2-2
clone size: .
V gene: TRBV7-2
D gene: .
CDR3 protein: CASSLVPDPNTGELFF
CDR3 DNA: TGTGCCAGCAGCTTAGTCCCGGACCCGAACACCGGGGAGCTGTTTTTT

J gene: TRBJ2-1
clone size: .
V gene: TRBV30
D gene: .
CDR3 protein: CAWVREVNNEQFF
CDR3 DNA: TGTGCCTGGGTCAGAGAGGTGAACAATGAGCAGTTCTTC

J gene: TRBJ2-3
clone size: .
V gene: TRBV7-2
D gene: .
CDR3 protein: CANSPRRLTDTQYF
CDR3 DNA: TGTGCCAACAGCCCTCGGAGGCTCACAGATACGCAGTATTTT

J gene: TRBJ2-7
clone size: .
V gene: TRBV7-9
D gene: TRBD1
CDR3 protein: CASSLPRDRPSYEQYF
CDR3 DNA: TGTGCCAGCAGCTTACCGAGGGACAGACCCTCCTACGAGCAGTACTTC

J gene: TRBJ2-3
clone size: .
V gene: TRBV6-6
D gene: TRBD1
CDR3 protein: CASTSRDRGSTDTQYF
CDR3 DNA: TGTGCCAGCACCAGCCGGGACAGGGGGAGCACAGATACGCAGTATTTT

J gene: TRBJ2-5
clone size: .
V gene: TRBV4-2
D gene: .
CDR3 protein: CASSHAGTGRETQYF
CDR3 DNA: TGTGCCAGCAGCCATGCCGGGACTGGGAGGGAGACCCAGTACTTC

J gene: TRBJ2-5
clone size: .
V gene: TRBV4-3
D gene: TRBD2
CDR3 protein: CASSPTPGRAGRKTQYF
CDR3 DNA: TGCGCCAGCAGCCCGACCCCGGGACGAGCGGGAAGGAAGACCCAGTACTTC

J gene: TRBJ1-5
clone size: few
V gene: TRBV20-1
D gene: .
CDR3 protein: CSARGRSNQPQHF
CDR3 DNA: TGCAGTGCGAGAGGGCGCAGCAATCAGCCCCAGCATTTT

J gene: TRBJ2-5
clone size: few
V gene: TRBV12-3/TRBV12-4
D gene: .
CDR3 protein: CASSVKAREQYF
CDR3 DNA: TGTGCCAGCAGCGTAAAAGCACGTGAGCAGTACTTC

J gene: TRBJ1-1
clone size: .
V gene: TRBV7-9
D gene: .
CDR3 protein: CASSLVRAEAFF
CDR3 DNA: TGTGCCAGCAGCTTAGTTCGGGCGGAAGCTTTCTTT

J gene: TRBJ2-7
clone size: few
V gene: TRBV12-3/TRBV12-4
D gene: .
CDR3 protein: CASSQRRGRYEQYF
CDR3 DNA: TGTGCCAGCAGTCAGCGTCGGGGACGCTACGAGCAGTACTTC

J gene: TRBJ2-3
clone size: few
V gene: TRBV9
D gene: TRBD2
CDR3 protein: CASSAGLAGADTQYF
CDR3 DNA: TGTGCCAGCAGCGCTGGACTAGCGGGAGCAGATACGCAGTATTTT

J gene: TRBJ2-1
clone size: .
V gene: TRBV3-1
D gene: .
CDR3 protein: CASSHRRYNEQFF
CDR3 DNA: TGTGCCAGCAGCCATCGGCGGTACAATGAGCAGTTCTTC

J gene: TRBJ1-2
clone size: once
V gene: TRBV6-1
D gene: .
CDR3 protein: CASSEAGRHYGYTF
CDR3 DNA: TGTGCCAGCAGTGAAGCCGGGCGTCACTATGGCTACACCTTC

J gene: TRBJ2-1
clone size: .
V gene: TRBV7-2
D gene: .
CDR3 protein: CASSLDAVSYNEQFF
CDR3 DNA: TGTGCCAGCAGCTTAGATGCGGTCTCCTACAATGAGCAGTTCTTC

J gene: TRBJ2-1
clone size: few
V gene: TRBV3-1
D gene: TRBD2
CDR3 protein: CASARGSGSNNEQFF
CDR3 DNA: TGTGCCAGCGCCAGAGGTAGCGGGAGTAACAATGAGCAGTTCTTC

J gene: TRBJ1-2
clone size: .
V gene: TRBV28
D gene: .
CDR3 protein: CASSFSTTDSLTLLHGYTF
CDR3 DNA: TGTGCCAGCAGTTTCTCTACCACCGACAGCCTCACCTTACTACATGGCTACACCTTC

J gene: TRBJ2-5
clone size: .
V gene: TRBV5-1
D gene: .
CDR3 protein: CASSGGRTRETQYF
CDR3 DNA: TGCGCCAGCAGCGGAGGAAGGACCCGCGAGACCCAGTACTTC

J gene: TRBJ2-5
clone size: .
V gene: TRBV29-1
D gene: .
CDR3 protein: CSVDRFGRRQETQYF
CDR3 DNA: TGCAGCGTTGACCGATTCGGACGCCGCCAAGAGACCCAGTACTTC

J gene: TRBJ2-2
clone size: few
V gene: TRBV20-1
D gene: TRBD1
CDR3 protein: CSARDMTQGVGGELFF
CDR3 DNA: TGCAGTGCTAGAGATATGACCCAGGGGGTCGGCGGGGAGCTGTTTTTT

J gene: TRBJ1-1
clone size: .
V gene: TRBV20-1
D gene: TRBD1
CDR3 protein: CSARDNDRGMNTEAFF
CDR3 DNA: TGCAGTGCTAGAGATAATGACAGGGGAATGAACACTGAAGCTTTCTTT

J gene: TRBJ1-4
clone size: .
V gene: TRBV10-2
D gene: TRBD1
CDR3 protein: CASKDRANEKLFF
CDR3 DNA: TGCGCCAGCAAGGACAGGGCTAATGAAAAACTGTTTTTT

J gene: TRBJ2-7
clone size: .
V gene: TRBV9
D gene: .
CDR3 protein: CASSVEVWGLGREQYF
CDR3 DNA: TGTGCCAGCAGCGTAGAGGTGTGGGGACTCGGGCGCGAGCAGTACTTC

J gene: TRBJ1-1
clone size: .
V gene: TRBV5-1
D gene: TRBD1
CDR3 protein: CASNPGTGGSEAFF
CDR3 DNA: TGCGCCAGCAACCCAGGGACAGGGGGATCTGAAGCTTTCTTT

J gene: TRBJ2-2
clone size: .
V gene: TRBV20-1
D gene: .
CDR3 protein: CSVKGPKGTGELFF
CDR3 DNA: TGCAGTGTTAAGGGTCCCAAGGGCACCGGGGAGCTGTTTTTT

J gene: TRBJ2-1
clone size: few
V gene: TRBV6-2/TRBV6-3
D gene: TRBD1
CDR3 protein: CASSWTGANEQFF
CDR3 DNA: TGTGCCAGCAGCTGGACAGGGGCCAATGAGCAGTTCTTC

J gene: TRBJ2-7
clone size: .
V gene: TRBV20-1
D gene: .
CDR3 protein: CSAKSNEQYF
CDR3 DNA: TGCAGTGCGAAGAGCAACGAGCAGTACTTC

J gene: TRBJ2-1
clone size: .
V gene: TRBV5-1
D gene: TRBD2
CDR3 protein: CASSPPGLGANEQFF
CDR3 DNA: TGCGCCAGCAGCCCCCCGGGACTAGGGGCCAATGAGCAGTTCTTC

J gene: TRBJ2-3
clone size: few
V gene: TRBV4-1
D gene: .
CDR3 protein: CASSQFGTDGDTQYF
CDR3 DNA: TGCGCCAGCAGCCAATTCGGGACGGACGGAGATACGCAGTATTTT

J gene: TRBJ2-6
clone size: .
V gene: TRBV20-1
D gene: .
CDR3 protein: CSGVGRTISGANVLTF
CDR3 DNA: TGCAGTGGTGTAGGCCGAACCATCTCTGGGGCCAACGTCCTGACTTTC

J gene: TRBJ2-3
clone size: few
V gene: TRBV11-1
D gene: TRBD1
CDR3 protein: CASSFRDRMTQYF
CDR3 DNA: TGTGCCAGCAGTTTCCGGGACAGGATGACGCAGTATTTT

J gene: TRBJ1-1
clone size: once
V gene: TRBV5-1
D gene: .
CDR3 protein: CASSLDPGRMNTEAFF
CDR3 DNA: TGCGCCAGCAGCTTGGATCCGGGACGGATGAACACTGAAGCTTTCTTT

J gene: TRBJ2-1
clone size: few
V gene: TRBV9
D gene: TRBD2
CDR3 protein: CASSVVAGGRSEQFF
CDR3 DNA: TGTGCCAGCAGCGTAGTAGCGGGAGGGAGAAGTGAGCAGTTCTTC

J gene: TRBJ2-3
clone size: .
V gene: TRBV20-1
D gene: .
CDR3 protein: CSARALSPGPQYF
CDR3 DNA: TGCAGTGCTAGAGCGCTGTCCCCAGGCCCGCAGTATTTT

J gene: TRBJ2-3
clone size: .
V gene: TRBV6-5
D gene: .
CDR3 protein: CASRRNGRIRDTQYF
CDR3 DNA: TGTGCCAGCAGACGAAACGGCAGGATAAGAGATACGCAGTATTTT

J gene: TRBJ2-3
clone size: few
V gene: TRBV15
D gene: .
CDR3 protein: CATSRDVGPDTQYF
CDR3 DNA: TGTGCCACCAGCAGAGATGTGGGTCCAGATACGCAGTATTTT